This T cell receptor (beta chain) comes out of a study of T cells after yellow fever vaccination (dated by TCRdb to between 2018 and 2020). In the study overall: The SMART-Seq v4 Ultra Low Input RNA kit was used to prepare libraries from fractions with low cell numbers. To track T-cell clones before and after primary and booster YFV17D yellow fever vaccination, bulk TCR alpha and beta repertoires were sequenced longitudinally. Two healthy male donors, one aged 18 to 29 and one aged 30 to 40 years, made up the cohort. Blood was drawn at multiple timepoints before and after primary and secondary immunization, with bulk PBMC replicates and cell subsets isolated. What the authors observed across the whole study: A small fraction of clonotypes appeared in both the CD4 and CD8 compartments, likely as a result of convergent recombination. Only a couple of donors were included in the study, so the extent to which the findings can be generalized is limited. The secondary T-cell response was found to be weaker but faster than the primary response, with a peak reached on day 5 rather than on day 15. After the booster, most clones that had expanded after primary vaccination were detected again (approximately 97% of CD4 and 88% of CD8), suggesting broad maintenance of memory. Computational filtering was required because FACS-sorted repertoires could contain abundant contaminating clonotypes from the bulk population.

The sample's treatment or condition label, decoded: live attenuated yellow fever vaccine strain. A standard Ficoll-Paque protocol was used to isolate PBMCs from peripheral blood. Dynabeads CD4 and CD8 positive selection kits were used to isolate the CD4 and CD8 T-cell fractions. TriZol was used to extract RNA from bulk PBMCs, from CD4 and CD8 fractions, and from dextramer-positive and dextramer-negative fractions. Points on this clonotype: The target of this receptor is not known. There are no base qualities to consult, and no much larger clone falls within one base.

CDR1 is given as SGHAT and CDR2 as FQNNGV, both from the germline V gene. The germline V end is reduced by 6 bases and the J end by 9 bases; junction bases left unmatched: 8. CDR3 length: 13 amino acids, cysteine to phenylalanine. The entry retains the CDR3 DNA only, 39 bases that are in frame from base 1. TCR cDNA was synthesized by 5'RACE template switching, through which a universal primer site and unique molecular identifiers were introduced. Priming of cDNA synthesis was performed from both the TCR alpha and TCR beta constant segments. Library amplification involved two PCR steps, and the second step added sample barcodes and sequencing adapters. Sequencing of the libraries was done on either Illumina HiSeq 2500 (2x100 bp) or NovaSeq (2x150 bp). As for how the authors treated the data: MIGEC was used to demultiplex reads and collapse the reads into UMI consensus sequences, and MiXCR was used for V(D)J alignment. Vaccine-responding clonotypes were defined with edgeR using replicate PBMC samples, requiring FDR below 0.01 and a log2 fold change above 5 up to day 15. Bulk clonotypes were assigned CD4 or CD8 identity according to which sequenced CD4 or CD8 repertoire held them at higher abundance. TCRdb cleaned the public reads at Q25 with fastp, built clones with MiXCR and kept in-frame beta chains. For every CDR3 protein sequence, its rows merge into one entry that carries the most common genes and DNA. The V and J calls were determined by TCRdb, not by the authors. Recorded for this sample are about 150,000 distinct CDR3 sequences; under 8% of them occurred a single time. The ten largest account for under 0.7% of the sample.

This clonotype was obtained from a man aged 25 to 45 who received the YFV17D yellow fever vaccine. The material was CD4+ T cells sorted from PBMCs, obtained 10 days after the yellow fever booster vaccination. The sequence is built from TRBV11-2 and TRBJ2-7, with 10 bases aligning to TRBD2. The CDR3 amino acid sequence is: CASSLAGATMQYF. In nucleotide form, the sequence is TGTGCCAGCAGTCTAGCGGGAGCCACGATGCAGTACTTC.